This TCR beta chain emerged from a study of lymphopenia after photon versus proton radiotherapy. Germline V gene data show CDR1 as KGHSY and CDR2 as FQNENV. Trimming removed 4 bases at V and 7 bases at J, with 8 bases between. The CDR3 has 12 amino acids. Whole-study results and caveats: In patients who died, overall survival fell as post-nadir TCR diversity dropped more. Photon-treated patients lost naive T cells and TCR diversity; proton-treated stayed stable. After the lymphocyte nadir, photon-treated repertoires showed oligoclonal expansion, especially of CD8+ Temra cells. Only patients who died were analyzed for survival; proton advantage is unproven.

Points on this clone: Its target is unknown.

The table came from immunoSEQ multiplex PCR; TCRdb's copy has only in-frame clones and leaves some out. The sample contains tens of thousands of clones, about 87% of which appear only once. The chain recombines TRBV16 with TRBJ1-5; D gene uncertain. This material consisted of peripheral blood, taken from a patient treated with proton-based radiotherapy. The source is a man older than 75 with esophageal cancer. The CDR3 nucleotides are TGTGCCAGCAGCCCCCCCGGGCAGCCCCAGCATTTT. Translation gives CASSPPGQPQHF.